Listed below are T cell receptor beta chains from one sample, sequenced in a study of control samples from healthy donors and cancer patients. Sequencing was performed with immunoSEQ multiplex PCR; in TCRdb, only in-frame clones are kept and a portion is missing. The data hold 75,000 to 90,000 clones, with more than 75% observed a single time. What was sequenced was blood. Receptors originate from a man aged 30 to 39 in good health. Each CDR3 is given with its conserved first and last residue. Each record gives: CDR3 protein, J gene, V gene.

cdr3_aa: CASSLVAGGPYEQYF
j_call: TRBJ2-7
v_call: TRBV7-9

cdr3_aa: CASGKTGELFF
j_call: TRBJ2-2
v_call: TRBV12-5

cdr3_aa: CASSPLVPPPLNEQFF
j_call: TRBJ2-1
v_call: TRBV19

cdr3_aa: CASSSVPQGTYEKLFF
j_call: TRBJ1-4
v_call: TRBV28

cdr3_aa: CASSLRGGFYGYTF
j_call: TRBJ1-2
v_call: TRBV25-1

cdr3_aa: CASSGPQGPNEKLFF
j_call: TRBJ1-4
v_call: TRBV2

cdr3_aa: CASSQSGQVPNYGYTF
j_call: TRBJ1-2
v_call: TRBV23-1

cdr3_aa: CASSRREGTEAFF
j_call: TRBJ1-1
v_call: TRBV6-5

cdr3_aa: CASSEFRKVYSGANVLTF
j_call: TRBJ2-6
v_call: TRBV27

cdr3_aa: CASSLGLSDEQFF
j_call: TRBJ2-1
v_call: TRBV5-4

cdr3_aa: CASSDARYNEQFF
j_call: TRBJ2-1
v_call: TRBV6-1

cdr3_aa: CSASSRRVVNEQFF
j_call: TRBJ2-1
v_call: TRBV20-1

cdr3_aa: CASTKTGGLNYEQYF
j_call: TRBJ2-7
v_call: TRBV6-5

cdr3_aa: CSVAWGYEQYF
j_call: TRBJ2-7
v_call: TRBV29-1

cdr3_aa: CASSAGTGNGYEQYF
j_call: TRBJ2-7
v_call: TRBV7-7

cdr3_aa: CASSLNQPGGFNQPQHF
j_call: TRBJ1-5
v_call: TRBV7-2

cdr3_aa: CASSSDSTNTEAFF
j_call: TRBJ1-1
v_call: TRBV5-1

cdr3_aa: CASRPGQTSRYTF
j_call: TRBJ1-2
v_call: TRBV27

cdr3_aa: CASRAGTVGDTQYF
j_call: TRBJ2-3
v_call: TRBV6-5

cdr3_aa: CASSISKGGQETQYF
j_call: TRBJ2-5
v_call: TRBV19

cdr3_aa: CASSLSLTDEKLFF
j_call: TRBJ1-4
v_call: TRBV28

cdr3_aa: CASSRQGGNEQFF
j_call: TRBJ2-1
v_call: TRBV27

cdr3_aa: CASSQGIPQPQHF
j_call: TRBJ1-5
v_call: TRBV3-1/TRBV3-2

cdr3_aa: CATSTGHNQPQHF
j_call: TRBJ1-5
v_call: TRBV27

cdr3_aa: CASSLGTGLAGELFF
j_call: TRBJ2-2
v_call: TRBV5-5

cdr3_aa: CASSRLATSSGNTIYF
j_call: TRBJ1-3
v_call: TRBV6-6

cdr3_aa: CAWSVGGGYTF
j_call: TRBJ1-2
v_call: TRBV30

cdr3_aa: CASSEAQGQETQYF
j_call: TRBJ2-5
v_call: TRBV6-1

cdr3_aa: CASSLAGDEQYF
j_call: TRBJ2-7
v_call: TRBV7-9

cdr3_aa: CASSPAQIQETQYF
j_call: TRBJ2-5
v_call: TRBV5-1

cdr3_aa: CASSPLAGVVETQYF
j_call: TRBJ2-5
v_call: TRBV5-1

cdr3_aa: CATSDLPAGGGTQYF
j_call: TRBJ2-3
v_call: TRBV24-1

cdr3_aa: CASSPTGESWYGYTF
j_call: TRBJ1-2
v_call: TRBV18

cdr3_aa: CASSLNGGRDTQYF
j_call: TRBJ2-3
v_call: TRBV5-8